This TCR beta chain is drawn from a study of cytomegalovirus exposure and HLA in healthy donors. Across the whole study: The 120 validation repertoires were reported in a later analysis to have been generated on the same platform as the 500 to 700 first-cohort repertoires.

Assay: immunoSEQ multiplex PCR; the TCRdb copy retains only in-frame clones and omits some. Among about 240,000 clones listed, more than 75% were seen once. The V gene end was trimmed by 2 bases and the J gene end by 0 bases; junction bases not matched to a gene: 2. The germline CDR1 and CDR2 sequences are SGHNT and YENEEA. The CDR3 has 16 residues. This sequence was found in a woman in her twenties or thirties in good health and CMV-seropositive. Material: PBMCs. The V call is TRBV11-3, the J call TRBJ1-3; 9 nucleotides agree with TRBD1. The chain's CDR3 is CASSLIQGASGNTIYF. CDR3 DNA: TGTGCCAGCAGCTTAATACAGGGGGCCTCTGGAAACACCATATATTTT. The full variable domain, in which reference TRBV11-3 and TRBJ1-3 provide the parts outside the CDR3, is EAGVVQSPRYKIIEKKQPVAFWCNPISGHNTLYWYLQNLGQGPELLIRYENEEAVDDSQLPKDRFSAERLKGVDSTLKIQPAELGDSAVYLCASSLIQGASGNTIYFGEGSWLTVV.